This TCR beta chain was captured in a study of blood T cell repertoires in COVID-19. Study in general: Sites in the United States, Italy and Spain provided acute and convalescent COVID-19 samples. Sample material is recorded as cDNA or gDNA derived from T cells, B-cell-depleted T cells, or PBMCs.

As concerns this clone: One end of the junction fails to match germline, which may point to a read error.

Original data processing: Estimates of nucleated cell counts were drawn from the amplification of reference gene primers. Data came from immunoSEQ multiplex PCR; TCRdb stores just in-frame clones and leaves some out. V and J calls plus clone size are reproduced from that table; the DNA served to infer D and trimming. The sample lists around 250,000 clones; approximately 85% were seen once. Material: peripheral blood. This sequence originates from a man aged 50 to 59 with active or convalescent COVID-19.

DNA of the CDR3: TGTGCTAGCAGCCGAGGGACAGGCCTTGCCAAAAACATTCAGTACTTC. It is translated as CASSRGTGLAKNIQYF. The chain has TRBV7-7 and TRBJ2-4; 8 nucleotides align to TRBD1. Germline V gene sequence: CDR1 SSHAT, CDR2 FNYEAQ (reference sequence). The CDR3 totals 16 residues.